These 27 T cell receptor beta chains came from one sample sequenced in a study of T cell changes during pregnancy in multiple sclerosis (dated by TCRdb to between 2017 and 2020). The method behind the library was the immunoSEQ multiplex PCR assay. As stored in TCRdb, this immuneACCESS dataset retains in-frame rearrangements with V and J assigned. A fraction of the clones does not appear; measured against another copy, unresolved V genes explain less than half of the discrepancy, and the remainder lacks a known reason. This sample gives fewer than 75,000 clones in total; 85% to 95% of them show up just once. The ten top clones hold 3% to 4.5% of the sample. This specimen was peripheral blood, taken after pregnancy. Receptors were obtained from a female donor in good health, enrolled as a control in a pregnancy study.

The CDR3 nucleotides are TGCGCCAGCAGCCAAGACGGTTATTCTGGGGCCAACGTCCTGACTTTC. Its translation is CASSQDGYSGANVLTF. The chain employs TRBV4-3 and TRBJ2-6; D remains ambiguous. Trimming cost V 0 bases and J 1 base, with 7 bases left between them. CDR3 length: 16 residues. CDR1 is LGHNA, CDR2 YSLEER, per germline.

The chain uses TRBV6-1 and TRBJ2-1; D is possibly TRBD2 (6 bases). The CDR3 is 9 residues long. The germline V gene has CDR1 MNHNS and CDR2 SASEGT. Trimming removed 11 bases at V and 10 bases at J, with 9 bases between. The CDR3 here is CAVSGEQFF. CDR3 coding DNA: TGTGCCGTAAGCGGGGAGCAGTTCTTC.

The chain's CDR3 is CSVTSGDEQYF. As DNA, the CDR3 is TGCAGCGTGACTAGTGGGGACGAGCAGTACTTC. The genes are TRBV29-1 and TRBJ2-7, with TRBD2 as a possible D gene (6 bases). Per germline, CDR1 SQVTM and CDR2 ANQGSEA. The CDR3 sequence is 11 residues long. Trimming left V 6 bases short and J 5 bases short, with 11 bases between.

The chain uses TRBV2 and TRBJ2-3; TRBD2 is a possible D gene (6 bases). Trimming took off 5 bases at V and 9 bases at J, with 12 bases between the two ends. Germline CDR1 SNHLY, CDR2 FYNNEI. The CDR3 sequence is 12 residues long. CDR3 region: CASSRGTETQYF. DNA for the CDR3: TGTGCCAGCAGTCGGGGGACTGAAACGCAGTATTTT.

The chain uses TRBV6-6 and TRBJ1-5, with D maybe TRBD1 (5 bases). The germline gives CDR1 MNHNY, CDR2 SVGAGI (reference sequence). V was clipped by 6 bases and J by 4 bases, with 13 bases between them. The CDR3 contains 14 residues. This CDR3 is CASSRRGSNQPQHF. The CDR3 DNA is TGTGCCAGCAGCAGGCGGGGGAGTAATCAGCCCCAGCATTTT.

The chain carries TRBV9 and TRBJ2-3; 7 bases agree with TRBD2. Losses at the gene ends were 2 bases for V and 6 bases for J; bases not matched to a gene: 3. This CDR3 has 13 residues. Looked up from germline, CDR1 is SGDLS and CDR2 is YYNGEE. The CDR3 bases are TGTGCCAGCAGCGTCGACGGGGGGGATACGCAGTATTTT. This sequence encodes CASSVDGGDTQYF. The whole variable domain, filled in from reference TRBV9 and TRBJ2-3, reads DSGVTQTPKHLITATGQRVTLRCSPRSGDLSVYWYQQSLDQGLQFLIQYYNGEERAKGNILERFSAQQFPDLHSELNLSSLELGDSALYFCASSVDGGDTQYFGPGTRLTVL.

The chain uses TRBV7-9 and TRBJ2-2; TRBD2 aligns across 10 bases. The CDR3 is made up of 18 amino acids. After removal of 3 bases from V and 3 bases from J, the junction contained 10 bases not matched to a gene. CDR1 SEHNR and CDR2 FQNEAQ come from the germline V gene (reference sequence). The CDR3 nucleotides are TGTGCCAGCAGCTTTTCTGGCACTAGCGGGGCTTACACCGGGGAGCTGTTTTTT. Translating gives CASSFSGTSGAYTGELFF.

CDR3 coding DNA: TGTGCCAGCAGTTCTATTGGAAACACCATATATTTT. Protein sequence: CASSSIGNTIYF. The V and J genes are TRBV25-1 and TRBJ1-3; unclear D gene. Per the germline V gene, CDR1 is MGHDK and CDR2 is SYGVNS. V lost 5 bases, J lost 3 bases, and 5 bases lay in between. This CDR3 contains 12 residues.

The rearrangement links TRBV19 to TRBJ2-6; no definite D call. The CDR3 is 15 amino acids. V shed 3 bases and J shed 0 bases, with 6 bases lying between them. In germline, CDR1 is LNHDA, CDR2 SQIVND (reference sequence). CDR3 DNA sequence: TGTGCCAGTAGTATTTCCCTCTCTGGGGCCAACGTCCTGACTTTC. Amino acids: CASSISLSGANVLTF.

V gene TRBV7-9 combines with J gene TRBJ1-2; TRBD1 might be the D (5 bases). Germline V lookup: CDR1 SEHNR, CDR2 FQNEAQ (reference sequence). Trimming took 0 bases from V and 6 from J, leaving 14 bases between them. The CDR3 consists of 15 residues. The CDR3 region has the DNA TGTGCCAGCAGCTTAGCGGTGACAGACCTGGATGGCTACACCTTC. Amino acid sequence: CASSLAVTDLDGYTF.

The chain has TRBV2 and TRBJ2-1; 7 nucleotides align to TRBD1. The germline V gene has CDR1 SNHLY and CDR2 FYNNEI. The CDR3 extends over 14 amino acids. V gave up 10 bases and J gave up 1 base; unmatched junction bases: 7. The chain's CDR3 is CATARDRSYNEQFF. In nucleotides, the CDR3 is TGTGCCACCGCTCGGGACAGATCCTACAATGAGCAGTTCTTC.

CDR3 protein: CASSIRWSSGNTIYF. CDR3 in DNA: TGTGCCAGTAGTATACGGTGGAGCTCTGGAAACACCATATATTTT. This chain uses TRBV19 with TRBJ1-3, with D hard to call. The V end lost 2 bases, the J end lost 0 bases, and 8 bases lay between the germline ends. Germline lookup yields CDR1 LNHDA and CDR2 SQIVND (reference sequence). This CDR3 is 15 amino acids long.

The genes are TRBV18 and TRBJ2-3; 11 bases are a match to TRBD1. V lost 3 bases and J lost 7; bases outside the gene matches: 6. Looked up from germline, CDR1 is KGHSH and CDR2 is LQKENI. The CDR3 has 15 residues. CDR3 residues: CASSPDRGLWNTQYF. CDR3 nucleotides: TGTGCCAGCTCACCGGACAGGGGGCTATGGAATACGCAGTATTTT.

The V call is TRBV5-8, the J call TRBJ2-3; the match to TRBD2 covers 10 bases. The CDR3 extends over 16 amino acids. The germline V gene encodes CDR1 SGHTS and CDR2 YDEGEE. The trim removed 3 bases at V and 5 bases at J, leaving 9 bases unmatched. CDR3 sequence reads: CASSWGSGRSVDTQYF. CDR3 DNA sequence: TGTGCCAGCAGCTGGGGTAGCGGGAGGTCGGTAGATACGCAGTATTTT.

This chain uses TRBV7-3 with TRBJ2-5; TRBD2 aligns across 7 bases. The CDR3 has 15 residues. Germline loops: CDR1 SGHTA, CDR2 FQGTGA. After removal of 2 bases from V and 1 base from J, the junction contained 4 bases not matched to a gene. The CDR3 loop reads CASSLYGGTQETQYF. CDR3 nucleotides: TGTGCCAGCAGCTTATACGGGGGGACCCAAGAGACCCAGTACTTC.

The chain couples TRBV30 to TRBJ1-2; TRBD1 matches 7 bases. V shed 2 bases, J shed 6 bases, and the junction held 6 bases outside the gene matches. Looked up from germline, CDR1 is GTSNPN and CDR2 is SVGIG (reference sequence). The CDR3 covers 13 residues. The CDR3 nucleotides read TGTGCCTGGAGTTTAACAGGGGCGGATGGCTACACCTTC. This encodes CAWSLTGADGYTF.

The gene calls are TRBV18 and TRBJ2-1; D unclear. Trimming removed 1 base from V and 4 bases from J, with 5 bases in between. The CDR3 runs 13 residues. Germline V gene data show CDR1 as KGHSH and CDR2 as LQKENI. CDR3: CASSPRSYNEQFF. The CDR3 bases are TGTGCCAGCTCACCACGGAGTTACAATGAGCAGTTCTTC.

The chain has TRBV15 and TRBJ2-3; D is possibly TRBD2 (6 bases). With 5 bases removed from V and 3 bases from J, the gap between germline ends came to 15 bases. This CDR3 contains 15 residues. From germline, CDR1 is LNHNV and CDR2 YYDKDF (reference sequence). Written as DNA, the CDR3 is TGTGCCACCAGCCCGGGGGTAACTGATACAGATACGCAGTATTTT. It specifies CATSPGVTDTDTQYF.

The chain employs TRBV2 and TRBJ1-1; 7 positions agree with TRBD1. Losses at the gene ends were 8 bases for V and 3 bases for J; bases not matched to a gene: 6. CDR1 is SNHLY and CDR2 is FYNNEI in the germline V gene. The CDR3 sequence is 13 residues long. Written as DNA, the CDR3 is TGTGCCAGCGCCCGACAGGGACACACTGAAGCTTTCTTT. Translated: CASARQGHTEAFF.

The V call is TRBV7-2, the J call TRBJ2-1; 12 bases match TRBD1. The length of the CDR3 is 17 residues. Germline values: CDR1 SGHTA, CDR2 FQGNSA. The ends lost 4 bases at V and 6 bases at J; junction bases unmatched: 10. CDR3 sequence (DNA): TGTGCCAGCAGCTCCTCCGGGACAGGGGGCCGTTTCAATGAGCAGTTCTTC. This sequence encodes CASSSSGTGGRFNEQFF. The full variable domain, rest sourced from reference TRBV7-2 and TRBJ2-1, is GAGVSQSPSNKVTEKGKDVELRCDPISGHTALYWYRQSLGQGLEFLIYFQGNSAPDKSGLPSDRFSAERTGGSVSTLTIQRTQQEDSAVYLCASSSSGTGGRFNEQFFGPGTRLTVL.

V gene TRBV5-4 combines with J gene TRBJ2-5, with D possibly being TRBD2 (6 bases). The CDR3 sequence is 14 residues long. Trimming shortened V by 2 bases and J by 5 bases, and 13 bases separated the two germline ends. Germline-derived CDR1 and CDR2 are SGHNT and YYREEE (reference sequence). The chain's CDR3 is CASSLRTAGETQYF. DNA for the CDR3: TGTGCCAGCAGCTTACGGACGGCGGGGGAGACCCAGTACTTC.

This clone showed up just a few times. V usage is TRBV29-1 and J usage is TRBJ1-1, with 11 bases matching TRBD1. The CDR3 is 14 amino acids. Germline V lookup: CDR1 SQVTM, CDR2 ANQGSEA. J was trimmed by 4 bases and V by 6 bases; bases with no gene match: 7. The CDR3 region is CSVAGTGGRTEAFF. For the CDR3, the DNA is TGCAGCGTGGCGGGGACAGGGGGACGCACTGAAGCTTTCTTT.

As DNA, the CDR3 is TGTGCCAGCGGGGGGTCCGGGACTAGCGGGAGTAATGAGCAGTTCTTC. Its translation is CASGGSGTSGSNEQFF. This chain links TRBV11-3 with TRBJ2-1; TRBD2 agrees at 14 bases. This CDR3 has 16 amino acids. J was trimmed by 7 bases and V by 8 bases; bases with no gene match: 10. The V gene's germline CDR1 is SGHNT and CDR2 YENEEA.

The chain recombines TRBV21-1 with TRBJ2-1; TRBD2, the D gene given by the table, was not confirmed from the DNA. TRBV21-1 is classified as a pseudogene. The CDR3 covers 19 residues. The CDR3 sequence: CASSNPPWTSGRALDEQFF. DNA for the CDR3: TGTGCCAGCAGCAACCCCCCATGGACTAGCGGGAGGGCTTTGGATGAGCAGTTCTTC.

The chain couples TRBV19 to TRBJ2-5, with 8 bases aligning to TRBD1. J was trimmed by 5 bases and V by 10 bases; bases with no gene match: 3. CDR1 is LNHDA, CDR2 SQIVND, per germline (reference sequence). The CDR3 has 11 residues. In nucleotides, the CDR3 is TGTGCCATCGGACAGGGTGAGACCCAGTACTTC. The encoded protein is CAIGQGETQYF.

This chain uses TRBV10-3 with TRBJ1-1; TRBD1 is a possible D gene (6 bases). The CDR3 is 13 amino acids. Trimming left V 4 bases short and J 2 bases short, with 8 bases between. Germline V lookup: CDR1 ENHRY, CDR2 SYGVKD. The CDR3 protein is CAISGTENTEAFF. CDR3 coding DNA: TGTGCCATCAGTGGGACAGAAAACACTGAAGCTTTCTTT.

This clone has a handful of counts. The genes are TRBV5-4 and TRBJ2-3; 7 bases agree with TRBD2. Germline V CDR1 and CDR2: SGHNT, YYREEE (reference sequence). The V and J ends lost 3 bases and 2 bases, in that order; junction bases with no gene match: 6. CDR3 length: 15 amino acids. Here the CDR3 DNA reads TGTGCCAGCAGCTCCAAGCGGGGAATCACAGATACGCAGTATTTT. Translation: CASSSKRGITDTQYF.